A single sample is the source of the 21 T cell receptor beta chains below, sequenced in a study of cytomegalovirus exposure and HLA in healthy donors. Only in-frame clones appear in the TCRdb table, and some are missing; sequencing was by immunoSEQ multiplex PCR. Of 130,000 to 150,000 clones detected, about 90% appear once; the ten largest clones hold about 6.7%. Sequences were obtained from PBMCs. Every receptor here comes from a woman aged 30 to 39 in good health and CMV-seropositive.

The chain carries TRBV5-1 and TRBJ2-7; possible D gene TRBD1, 5 bases. Deletions cut 3 bases from V and 0 bases from J, with 10 bases between. This CDR3 is 14 amino acids long. Germline V CDR1 and CDR2: SGHRS, YFSETQ. For the CDR3, the DNA is TGCGCCAGCAGCTCCGACAGTGCCTCCTACGAGCAGTACTTC. Translation: CASSSDSASYEQYF.

This clone was seen only once. This chain joins TRBV5-1 and TRBJ1-3; no clear D gene. Germline CDR1 and CDR2: SGHRS and YFSETQ. CDR3 length: 15 residues. The ends were cut back, 0 bases at V and 0 bases at J, with 7 bases in the middle. The CDR3 nucleotides read TGCGCCAGCAGCTTGGGGAGGGCCTCTGGAAACACCATATATTTT. Translation: CASSLGRASGNTIYF.

The genes are TRBV10-3 and TRBJ1-1, with D possibly being TRBD1 (6 bases). The germline V gene has CDR1 ENHRY and CDR2 SYGVKD. The CDR3 spans 15 residues. The V and J ends lost 3 bases and 4 bases respectively, with 15 bases between them. CDR3 amino acids: CAISERGGAVTEAFF. The DNA of the CDR3 is TGTGCCATCAGTGAACGGGGGGGCGCAGTCACTGAAGCTTTCTTT.

The chain uses TRBV6-1 and TRBJ2-7; no reliable D call. V was pared by 0 bases and J by 4 bases, with 13 bases between. The CDR3 runs to 15 residues. The germline V gene has CDR1 MNHNS and CDR2 SASEGT. In nucleotides, the CDR3 is TGTGCCAGCAGTGAAGCTCTTACAGACGTTTACGAGCAGTACTTC. It is translated as CASSEALTDVYEQYF.

The V call is TRBV16, the J call TRBJ2-1; maybe TRBD2 (5 bases). The CDR3 is 12 residues long. Trimming stripped 5 bases from V and 10 bases from J, with 12 bases between. Germline V gene sequence: CDR1 KGHSY, CDR2 FQNENV. CDR3 in amino acids: CASSLVGGEQFF. As DNA, the CDR3 is TGTGCCAGCAGCTTAGTAGGAGGCGAGCAGTTCTTC.

V is TRBV2 and J is TRBJ1-1; D gene unclear. The germline gives CDR1 SNHLY, CDR2 FYNNEI. The CDR3 extends over 14 amino acids. Trimming pared 0 bases from V and 4 bases from J, leaving 9 bases between. Here the CDR3 DNA reads TGTGCCAGCAGTGAAGCAGCTGCGGCCACTGAAGCTTTCTTT. Protein: CASSEAAAATEAFF.

The chain uses TRBV7-9 and TRBJ2-3, with D tentatively TRBD2 (6 bases). From germline, CDR1 is SEHNR and CDR2 FQNEAQ (reference sequence). This CDR3 has 19 residues. V shed 5 bases and J shed 2 bases, with 26 bases lying between them. The CDR3 loop is CASSRFVSVVPGDTDTQYF. CDR3 sequence (DNA): TGTGCCAGCAGCCGATTTGTAAGTGTGGTGCCGGGGGACACAGATACGCAGTATTTT.

Only one count was recorded for this clone. The chain recombines TRBV19 with TRBJ2-7, with 7 bases matching TRBD1. Unmatched junction bases numbered 11, after V lost 4 bases and J lost 5 bases. This CDR3 has 15 residues. The germline gives CDR1 LNHDA, CDR2 SQIVND (reference sequence). CDR3 coding DNA: TGTGCCAGTAGTACCCCTGGACAGGTCCTCAACGAGCAGTACTTC. Residues: CASSTPGQVLNEQYF. Full variable domain (remainder filled in from reference TRBV19 and TRBJ2-7): DGGITQSPKYLFRKEGQNVTLSCEQNLNHDAMYWYRQDPGQGLRLIYYSQIVNDFQKGDIAEGYSVSREKKESFPLTVTSAQKNPTAFYLCASSTPGQVLNEQYFGPGTRLTVT.

The chain uses TRBV7-9 and TRBJ2-3; 10 positions agree with TRBD2. The junction had 3 bases not matched to a gene; V was cut back by 1 base and J by 2 bases. The CDR3 spans 16 residues. The germline V gene encodes CDR1 SEHNR and CDR2 FQNEAQ (reference sequence). The CDR3 DNA sequence: TGTGCCAGCAGCTTAGGAACTAGCGGGGCCACAGATACGCAGTATTTT. Translating gives CASSLGTSGATDTQYF. The full variable domain, in which reference TRBV7-9 and TRBJ2-3 provide the parts outside the CDR3, is DTGVSQNPRHKITKRGQNVTFRCDPISEHNRLYWYRQTLGQGPEFLTYFQNEAQLEKSRLLSDRFSAERPKGSFSTLEIQRTEQGDSAMYLCASSLGTSGATDTQYFGPGTRLTVL.

The chain is built from TRBV10-1 and TRBJ2-7; 7 bases agree with TRBD2. CDR1 WNHNN and CDR2 SYGVQD come from the germline V gene (reference sequence). The CDR3 loop spans 16 amino acids. J was trimmed by 3 bases and V by 1 base; bases with no gene match: 9. CDR3 region: CASSEYSSGRVYEQYF. CDR3 bases: TGCGCCAGCAGTGAGTACTCTAGCGGACGGGTCTACGAGCAGTACTTC.

The gene calls are TRBV19 and TRBJ1-2, with a tentative D call TRBD1 (6 bases). Trimming cost V 1 base and J 7 bases, with 22 bases left between them. The length of the CDR3 is 17 residues. In germline, CDR1 is LNHDA, CDR2 SQIVND (reference sequence). The CDR3 loop reads CASSIAGGHIRLGGYTF. CDR3 coding DNA: TGTGCCAGTAGTATAGCGGGGGGGCATATCAGGTTAGGTGGCTACACCTTC.

The rearrangement uses TRBV29-1 and TRBJ2-7; the D gene is possibly TRBD1 (5 bases). The germline CDR1 and CDR2 sequences are SQVTM and ANQGSEA. V was clipped by 4 bases and J by 0 bases, with 7 bases between them. The CDR3 spans 12 residues. CDR3 DNA: TGCAGCGTTGCCAGGGACTCCTACGAGCAGTACTTC. Translation gives CSVARDSYEQYF.

This sequence joins TRBV5-1 and TRBJ2-7; perhaps TRBD1 as D (6 bases). Trimming removed 0 bases from V and 6 bases from J, with 10 bases in between. There are 13 residues in the CDR3. Germline V gene lookup returns CDR1 SGHRS and CDR2 YFSETQ. CDR3 sequence: CASSLVGRGEQYF. As DNA, the CDR3 is TGCGCCAGCAGCTTGGTTGGCAGGGGCGAGCAGTACTTC.

The J gene is TRBJ2-3, the V gene TRBV7-2; 7 positions match TRBD2. The CDR3 has 17 amino acids. The trim removed 4 bases at V and 4 bases at J, leaving 14 bases unmatched. In germline, CDR1 is SGHTA, CDR2 FQGNSA. For the CDR3, the DNA is TGTGCCAGCAGCTCCCCCGTGGTAGCGGGCCTCGCAGATACGCAGTATTTT. This translates into CASSSPVVAGLADTQYF.

This clone was counted a few times. The V and J genes are TRBV2 and TRBJ1-4; 7 nucleotides line up with TRBD1. The ends lost 4 bases at V and 7 bases at J; junction bases unmatched: 9. Germline CDR1 and CDR2: SNHLY and FYNNEI. This CDR3 comprises 15 residues. In DNA, the CDR3 is TGTGCCAGCAGTGTTGACAGGGCAGACGGTGAAAAACTGTTTTTT. Protein sequence: CASSVDRADGEKLFF. The whole variable domain, filled in from reference TRBV2 and TRBJ1-4, reads EPEVTQTPSHQVTQMGQEVILRCVPISNHLYFYWYRQILGQKVEFLVSFYNNEISEKSEIFDDQFSVERPDGSNFTLKIRSTKLEDSAMYFCASSVDRADGEKLFFGSGTQLSVL.

The genes are TRBV6-5 and TRBJ2-5; 7 positions match TRBD2. The CDR3 is made up of 13 amino acids. Germline loops: CDR1 MNHEY, CDR2 SVGAGI. V shed 6 bases, J shed 4 bases, and the junction held 5 bases outside the gene matches. CDR3 DNA sequence: TGTGCCAGCAGGGTAGCGGGCCTAGAGACCCAGTACTTC. This encodes CASRVAGLETQYF.

The V gene is TRBV2, the J gene TRBJ2-1; 8 bases agree with TRBD1. CDR3 size: 15 residues. After removal of 6 bases from V and 8 bases from J, the junction contained 12 bases not matched to a gene. Germline V gives CDR1 SNHLY, CDR2 FYNNEI. The CDR3 is CASRKGQEFGYEQFF. DNA of the CDR3: TGTGCCAGCAGGAAGGGACAGGAATTTGGGTATGAGCAGTTCTTC. The full variable domain, its missing parts supplied by reference TRBV2 and TRBJ2-1, is EPEVTQTPSHQVTQMGQEVILRCVPISNHLYFYWYRQILGQKVEFLVSFYNNEISEKSEIFDDQFSVERPDGSNFTLKIRSTKLEDSAMYFCASRKGQEFGYEQFFGPGTRLTVL.

This chain links TRBV5-1 with TRBJ2-3, with a weak D call TRBD1 (5 bases). V was cut by 0 bases and J by 0 bases, with 14 bases left in between. The CDR3 extends over 17 amino acids. Germline-derived CDR1 and CDR2 are SGHRS and YFSETQ. The CDR3 DNA is TGCGCCAGCAGCTTGGAATCAACAGGATTTAGCACAGATACGCAGTATTTT. Its translation: CASSLESTGFSTDTQYF. Complete variable domain (other parts from reference TRBV5-1 and TRBJ2-3): KAGVTQTPRYLIKTRGQQVTLSCSPISGHRSVSWYQQTPGQGLQFLFEYFSETQRNKGNFPGRFSGRQFSNSRSEMNVSTLELGDSALYLCASSLESTGFSTDTQYFGPGTRLTVL.

The CDR3 nucleotides read TGCGCCAGCAGCTTGTACATCGCGGGACTAGCTGGGGATACGCAGTATTTT. Protein product: CASSLYIAGLAGDTQYF. The rearrangement uses TRBV5-1 and TRBJ2-3, with 9 positions matching TRBD2. V trimming: 1 base; J trimming: 6 bases; junction bases outside the gene matches: 12. The CDR3 runs to 17 residues. Looked up from germline, CDR1 is SGHRS and CDR2 is YFSETQ.

The genes are TRBV7-8 and TRBJ2-7, with a tentative D call TRBD1 (6 bases). This CDR3 is built from 16 residues. The V end lost 2 bases, the J end lost 4 bases, and 18 bases lay between the germline ends. Germline CDR1 reads SGHVS; CDR2 reads FQNEAQ. The CDR3 region has the DNA TGTGCCAGCAGCTTAACTTGGGGGCTATCAGGTTACGAGCAGTACTTC. Its translation: CASSLTWGLSGYEQYF. The whole variable domain, remainder taken from reference TRBV7-8 and TRBJ2-7, is GAGVSQSPRYKVAKRGQDVALRCDPISGHVSLFWYQQALGQGPEFLTYFQNEAQLDKSGLPSDRFFAERPEGSVSTLKIQRTQQEDSAVYLCASSLTWGLSGYEQYFGPGTRLTVT.

The chain uses TRBV28 and TRBJ1-2, with 8 bases lining up with TRBD1. The V segment lost 10 bases and the J segment 6 bases; nucleotides outside the gene matches: 13. This CDR3 contains 14 residues. Looked up from germline, CDR1 is MDHEN and CDR2 is SYDVKM. This chain's CDR3 is CATSLPGQVDGYTF. The CDR3, as DNA: TGTGCCACCTCTCTACCGGGACAGGTGGATGGCTACACCTTC.